Described below is a single T cell receptor (beta chain) sequence and its context. Its antigen remains unidentified. Base qualities were left out, and no much larger clone turns up one base away. The CDR3 goes from the cysteine to the phenylalanine over 15 residues. The retained sequence is limited to the CDR3, 45 bases, with the frame set at the first base. The germline V and J ends show losses of 5 bases and 7 bases respectively, and no gene match explains 9 bases of the junction. CDR1 and CDR2, looked up from the germline V gene, are SGHVS and FNYEAQ. The method was the immunoSEQ multiplex PCR assay. For the multiplex PCR, a mixture combining 60 forward primers for TCR Vbeta segments and 13 reverse primers for TCR Jbeta segments was used. The CDR3 region of rearranged TCR beta genes was amplified from genomic DNA by a multiplex PCR assay. On the Illumina HiSeq System, the amplified TCR beta libraries were sequenced as 87-base-pair reads. The paper's processing steps were these. In a later analysis, around 80 million unique TCR beta chains were counted across the approximately 620 repertoires, and roughly 11 million of these chains were shared by at least two donors. Raw reads were error-corrected and collapsed into unique sequences by a nearest-neighbor algorithm in which closely related sequences were merged to remove PCR and sequencing errors. CDR3 sequences were aligned to IMGT reference sequences to assign V, D and J gene segments. For a sequence to be retained, at least a six-nucleotide match to both a V gene segment and a J gene segment was required. Rearrangements were called productive when the CDR3 lacked stop codons and stayed in frame with V and J; all others were non-productive. CDR3 was defined by IMGT convention, running from the second conserved V-encoded cysteine to the conserved J-encoded phenylalanine. The earlier analysis of 587 of the donors excluded sequences that lacked an unambiguous match to a single V gene segment. An earlier analysis of 500 to 600 of the donors classified V segments as functional when productive rearrangements were above 56.7% and as segregating when the standard deviation between donors was above 5%. To diagnose cytomegalovirus status from the catalog of TCR beta chain sequences, a statistical classification framework was built. V and J gene assignment, in a later analysis, came from comparing TCR nucleotide sequences with IMGT/GENE-DB human TR gene sequences. A later analysis assigned CDR3 sequences and most-parsimonious VDJ recombination scenarios with the TCRdist pipeline. A later analysis defined each TCR beta chain by its CDR3 amino acid sequence plus V-gene family, and excluded reads lacking a unique V-gene family. In a later analysis, 450 to 600 highly shared, low-generation-probability nucleotide sequences were removed to address suspected cross-contamination and a sequencing artifact. A later analysis calculated a clonal expansion index for each public chain from normalized within-repertoire ranks of inferred template counts. In a later analysis, generation probabilities were computed using a VDJ recombination model fitted to out-of-frame rearrangements, and the results were checked against IGoR. A later analysis scored TCR-TCR, TCR-HLA and TCR-CMV co-occurrence with hypergeometric tests, applying a repertoire-size bias correction to TCR pairs. False discovery rates were estimated in a later analysis by permuting HLA or CMV assignments 20 times. A later analysis grouped co-occurring TCRs with DBSCAN, adding TCRdist sequence similarity when clustering within HLA-allele-positive subsets. For co-occurrence clustering, repertoires with fewer than 30,000 or more than 120,000 public chains were excluded, along with 5 or 6 repertoires with anomalous nucleotide sharing. TCRdb limited this immuneACCESS table to in-frame rearrangements with V and J called. A share of clones is missing; checked studies link under half to unresolved V genes, and the rest is unexplained. Clone size and the V and J calls come from that table; the DNA yielded D and trimming. This sample is represented by 120,000 or so clones; under 85% of them were singletons. Together, the top ten hold about 8.3% of the sample.

The cohort was made up of approximately 670 healthy bone marrow donors. At the time of sampling, every cohort member was nominally healthy, though immune exposures that went unrecorded were likely present. The donor was CMV seropositive and belonged to the group of 250 to 300 seropositive cohort members. A peripheral blood sample was collected from each donor, and TCR beta sequencing was performed on peripheral blood mononuclear cells. The Qiagen DNeasy Blood Extraction Kit was used to extract genomic DNA from the blood cell samples. These data originate in a study of cytomegalovirus exposure and HLA in healthy donors (dated by TCRdb to about 2017). Broadly, across the study: In an earlier analysis of 587 of the donors, about 260 Gb of sequence data and 90 million to 120 million unique TCR beta sequences from about 179 million T cells were reported. An early release covering 500 to 750 HLA-typed donors comprised approximately 290 gigabases of sequencing data and around 80 million unique TCR sequences. Of the 350 to 400 genotyped donors, approximately 83% fell in the genetic ancestry cluster associated with self-reported Caucasian donors. The study aimed to test whether signatures of past pathogen exposure could be identified by cataloging public T cell receptors. The T cell repertoires of 670 or so subjects were profiled by immunosequencing and related to cytomegalovirus serostatus. Along with the 666-subject first cohort, a separate validation cohort of approximately 110 different subjects was used. The study combined high-throughput TCR immunosequencing, statistical association of individual TCRs with disease status, and machine learning to predict cytomegalovirus infection status. To study patterns of TCR occurrence, a later analysis re-analyzed previously published TCR beta repertoires from under 750 donors and added high-resolution HLA genotyping. Rather than drawing on any new phenotypic data, the later analysis identified candidate immune exposures from TCR beta sequences and the way those sequences occurred across donors. An earlier analysis of some 500 of the donors used high-throughput TCR beta sequencing to judge whether each TCR beta V gene segment behaved as functional or pseudogenic. Donor age, sex, ethnicity and CMV serostatus were collected together with the repertoire data. Genome-wide SNP genotypes for about three fifths of the roughly 700 donors were used in a later genetic analysis, which treated that subset as a discovery cohort. All discovery cohort repertoires had been generated on a single sequencing platform. Class I and class II HLA loci were covered by the typing at four-digit resolution. Typing coverage varied by locus: roughly 620-630 donors for A, B, C, DRB1 and DQB1; approximately 560 for DQA1; more than 600 for DPA1; under 490 for DPB1. Because of strong linkage in the cohort, five DR-DQ haplotypes were treated as single units for association and clustering. On average, roughly 250,000 unique TCR beta nucleotide sequences were sequenced per donor among about 400 genotyped donors of the cohort, with roughly 18% of those sequences being non-productive.

Here is what the overall study found, with its caveats: In a later analysis, TCR association rates were found to vary across HLA loci, with the most associated TCRs seen for DRB1 alleles and the fewest for HLA-C alleles. Compared with equally common non-associated chains, HLA-associated TCR beta chains in a later analysis were more clonally expanded and had lower generation probabilities. A further reported finding was that TCR beta sequences accurately predicted the HLA-A and HLA-B alleles for most subjects in the first cohort. The presence/absence analyses assumed that sequencing depth was roughly uniform across donors, and that assumption may not be true. The authors suggested that the approach could potentially be generalized to other disease states and immunological phenotypes. When HLA alleles, especially DR and DQ, strongly co-occurred, attributing TCR associations to individual alleles was difficult. HLA typing was unavailable for some donors at each locus, so association tests used only the typed subset. In a later genetic analysis, fewer N-insertions in productive TCRs were reported among donors in an Asian-associated ancestry cluster than the approximately 670-donor mean. A group of highly shared sequence variants was considered likely to be a technical artifact of the sequencing pipeline. Linkage disequilibrium might explain the correlated functional status among segregating V segments, but an unknown experimental factor could not be excluded. In this cohort, only TCR beta chains were sequenced, and detectable features were limited by the absence of alpha or paired-chain data. V-gene and J-gene trimming of TCR beta chains was associated with a missense DCLRE1C variant in a later genetic analysis, and the association was replicated in an independent cohort. Immune exposure information for the cohort was limited to CMV serostatus. In a later analysis, most CMV-associated TCR beta chains were found to appear HLA-restricted, with HLA associations seemingly driven largely by CMV exposure. A later analysis reported that several top co-occurrence clusters appeared linked to parvovirus B19, influenza, CMV and Epstein-Barr virus. Broadly in line with IMGT annotations, most TCR beta V segments showed up in productive rearrangements about 87% or about 30% of the time in an earlier analysis of some 590 of the donors. Across donors, most TCR sequences were observed very rarely, whereas some public TCRs were present in many individuals. A total of 150 or so TCR beta chains were listed by the study as associated with cytomegalovirus. In vitro tests confirmed that a few of the cytomegalovirus-associated TCR beta chains recognize cytomegalovirus antigens. The classifier was reported to diagnose cytomegalovirus status with high specificity and sensitivity in both the original and validation cohorts. Because counts were too low, seventeen rarely observed V segments, including chromosome 9 orphons, were excluded from the earlier analysis of some 540 of the donors. A later analysis associated approximately 17,000 TCR beta sequences with specific HLA alleles at a false discovery rate of 0.05. Some IMGT-functional V segments, including TRBV6-2 and TRBV6-3, could not be distinguished by the 87-base-pair reads and were therefore excluded.

The receptor chain draws on TRBV7-6 and TRBJ2-1, with TRBD1 matching 9 junction bases. Sequencing was done on a sample of PBMCs. The clonotype originates from a woman in her 50s in good health and CMV-seropositive. At the DNA level, the sequence is TGTGCCAGCAGCCTCCTGACAGGGGGTTTTAATGAGCAGTTCTTC. Translation gives CASSLLTGGFNEQFF.